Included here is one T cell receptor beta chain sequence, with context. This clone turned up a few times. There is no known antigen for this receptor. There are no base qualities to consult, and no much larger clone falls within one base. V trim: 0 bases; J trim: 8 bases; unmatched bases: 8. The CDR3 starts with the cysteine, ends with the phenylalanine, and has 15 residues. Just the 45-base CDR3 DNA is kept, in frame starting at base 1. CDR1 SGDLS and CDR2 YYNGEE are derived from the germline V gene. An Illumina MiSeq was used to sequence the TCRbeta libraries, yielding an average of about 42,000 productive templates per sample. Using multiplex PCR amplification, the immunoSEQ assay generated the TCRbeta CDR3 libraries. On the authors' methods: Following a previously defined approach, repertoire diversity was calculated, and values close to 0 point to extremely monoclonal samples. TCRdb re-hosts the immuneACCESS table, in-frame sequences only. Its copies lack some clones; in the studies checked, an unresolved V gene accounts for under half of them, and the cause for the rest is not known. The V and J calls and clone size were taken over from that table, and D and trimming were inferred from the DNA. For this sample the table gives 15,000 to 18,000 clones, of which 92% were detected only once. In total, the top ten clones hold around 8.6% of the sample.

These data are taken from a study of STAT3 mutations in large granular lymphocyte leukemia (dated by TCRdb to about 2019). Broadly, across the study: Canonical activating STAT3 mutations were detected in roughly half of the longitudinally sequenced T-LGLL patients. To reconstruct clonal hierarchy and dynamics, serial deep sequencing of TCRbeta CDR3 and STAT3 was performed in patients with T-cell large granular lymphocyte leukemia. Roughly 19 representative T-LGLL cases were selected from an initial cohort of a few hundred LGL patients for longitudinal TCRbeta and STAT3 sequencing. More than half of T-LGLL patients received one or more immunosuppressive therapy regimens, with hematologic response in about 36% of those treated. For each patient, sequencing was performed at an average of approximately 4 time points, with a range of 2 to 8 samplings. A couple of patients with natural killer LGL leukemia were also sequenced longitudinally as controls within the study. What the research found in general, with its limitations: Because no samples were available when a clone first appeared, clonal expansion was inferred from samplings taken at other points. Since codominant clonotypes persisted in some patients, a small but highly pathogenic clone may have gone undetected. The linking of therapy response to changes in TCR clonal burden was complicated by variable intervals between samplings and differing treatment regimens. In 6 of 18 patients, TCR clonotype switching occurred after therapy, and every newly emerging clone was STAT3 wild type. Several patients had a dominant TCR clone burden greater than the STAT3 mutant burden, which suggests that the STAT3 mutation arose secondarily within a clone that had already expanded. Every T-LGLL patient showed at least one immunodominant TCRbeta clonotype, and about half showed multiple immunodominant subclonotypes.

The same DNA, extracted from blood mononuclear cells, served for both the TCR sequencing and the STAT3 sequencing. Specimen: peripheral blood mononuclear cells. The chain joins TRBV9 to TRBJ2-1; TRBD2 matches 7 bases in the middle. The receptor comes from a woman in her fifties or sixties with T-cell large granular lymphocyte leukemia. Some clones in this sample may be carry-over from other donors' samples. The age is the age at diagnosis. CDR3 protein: CASSVEMGGRYEQFF. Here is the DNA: TGTGCCAGCAGCGTAGAAATGGGAGGGAGATATGAGCAGTTCTTC.